Listed below are T cell receptor beta chains from one sample, sequenced in a study of T-cell reconstitution after alpha-beta-depleted transplantation in children. Via MiXCR, TCRdb re-called the PCR reads, giving one row per CDR3 protein. The sample shows 450,000 to 600,000 distinct CDR3 sequences, approximately 16% of them seen only once. The material sequenced was PBMCs from the stem cell graft donor, taken from the stem cell graft. The receptor set was obtained from a human donor who donated a stem cell graft to a child with acute lymphoblastic leukemia. The CDR3 runs from the conserved cysteine through the conserved F or W. Fields, in order: V gene, clone size, J gene, CDR3 protein. Clone sizes are given selectively: once, few, many, or a class where the clone is expanded.

TRBV20-1,.,TRBJ2-1,CSGAGGNEQFF
TRBV27,.,TRBJ2-5,CASSWTGRPSEETQYF
TRBV7-6,.,TRBJ1-6,CASSFGQGANSPLHF
TRBV5-1,few,TRBJ1-5,CASSLAPGVQPQHF
TRBV9,.,TRBJ2-3,CASSHPGRGLVGTDTQYF
TRBV9,.,TRBJ1-3,CASSVVESSGNTIYF
TRBV9,many,TRBJ2-7,CASSPGGAEQYF
TRBV6-1,few,TRBJ2-1,CASIGAGALWNEQFF
TRBV9,.,TRBJ2-5,CASSEPGQGLTETQYF
TRBV6-2/TRBV6-3,.,TRBJ2-1,CASSPSLDESSYNEQFF
TRBV5-1,few,TRBJ2-1,CASSKTGDSYNEQFF
TRBV9,few,TRBJ1-2,CASSVGGTASYGYTF
TRBV7-6,few,TRBJ1-2,CASSILGWAEFNYGYTF
TRBV27,.,TRBJ1-2,CASSSGQGTYYGYTF
TRBV21-1,.,TRBJ1-2,CASGRGGVGTGGAMFFGYTF
TRBV10-1,few,TRBJ2-7,CASSRDRAGYEQYF
TRBV12-3/TRBV12-4,many,TRBJ2-1,CASSSLAGGPYNEQFF
TRBV20-1,few,TRBJ1-1,CSARETGIAFF
TRBV7-9,.,TRBJ2-7,CASSGRDGRYEQYF
TRBV6-1,.,TRBJ2-7,CASSGAGTGSGEQYF
TRBV7-8,few,TRBJ2-3,CASTLTGGLSDTQYF
TRBV29-1,.,TRBJ2-4,CSVAGTGGPKNIQYF
TRBV11-2,.,TRBJ2-7,CASSLITGGSYEQYF
TRBV5-1,.,TRBJ2-1,CASSLEFAYNEQFF
TRBV12-3/TRBV12-4,.,TRBJ2-1,CASSHLGGLAGFDEQFF
TRBV3-1,.,TRBJ2-5,CASSQGRWREGETQYF
TRBV2,.,TRBJ2-3,CASSEARGSPSTDTQYF
TRBV10-3,.,TRBJ2-7,CAISDGGLGQYF
TRBV6-5,.,TRBJ2-1,CASSYSSRGSYNEQFF
TRBV5-4,.,TRBJ1-1,CASSLSYGNTEAFF
TRBV6-2/TRBV6-3,many,TRBJ2-3,CATFPPGGARRETQYF
TRBV7-9,few,TRBJ2-1,CASSLGVVNEQFF
TRBV5-1,few,TRBJ2-3,CASSATSGGYTDTQYF
TRBV10-3,.,TRBJ2-7,CAISEPERGAYEQYF
TRBV30,.,TRBJ1-1,CARRTDYTEAFF
TRBV12-3/TRBV12-4,few,TRBJ1-3,CASSFSPPNTIYF
TRBV11-3,once,TRBJ1-1,CASSSGNPNTEAFF
TRBV11-2,.,TRBJ2-5,CASSLHAGGLEETQYF
TRBV5-1,few,TRBJ2-2,CASSLEPSRNTGELFF
TRBV5-6,.,TRBJ2-2,CASSLDRFTGELFF
TRBV11-2,many,TRBJ2-7,CASSLLRGYEQYF
TRBV19,.,TRBJ1-5,CASTSGTGVMGGQPQHF
TRBV27,few,TRBJ1-2,CASSRGEGTKYGYTF
TRBV6-5,.,TRBJ2-4,CASSYSTVAGSDIQYF
TRBV6-1,.,TRBJ2-1,CASNGAGGNEQFF